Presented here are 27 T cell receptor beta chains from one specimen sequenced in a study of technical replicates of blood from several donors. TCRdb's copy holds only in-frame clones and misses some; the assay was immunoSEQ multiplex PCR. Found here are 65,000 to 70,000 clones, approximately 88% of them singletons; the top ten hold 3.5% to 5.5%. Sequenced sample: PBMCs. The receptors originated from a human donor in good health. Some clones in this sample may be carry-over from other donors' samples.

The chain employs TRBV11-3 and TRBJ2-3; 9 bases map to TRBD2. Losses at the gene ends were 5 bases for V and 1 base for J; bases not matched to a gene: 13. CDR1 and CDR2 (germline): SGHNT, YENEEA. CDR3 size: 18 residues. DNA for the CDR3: TGTGCCAGCAGCGGTCGCCTCCCGGGACTAGCATGCACAGATACGCAGTATTTT. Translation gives CASSGRLPGLACTDTQYF.

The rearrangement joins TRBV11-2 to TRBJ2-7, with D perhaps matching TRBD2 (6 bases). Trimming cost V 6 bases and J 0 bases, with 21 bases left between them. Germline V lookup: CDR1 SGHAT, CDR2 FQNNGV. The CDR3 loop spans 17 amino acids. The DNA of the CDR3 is TGTGCCAGCAGTAAAGTCGGGGGTCTTGGGAGCTCCTACGAGCAGTACTTC. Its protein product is CASSKVGGLGSSYEQYF.

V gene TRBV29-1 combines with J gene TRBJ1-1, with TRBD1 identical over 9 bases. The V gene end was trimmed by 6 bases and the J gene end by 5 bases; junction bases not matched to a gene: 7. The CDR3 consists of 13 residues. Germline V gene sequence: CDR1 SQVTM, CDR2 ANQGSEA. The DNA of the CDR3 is TGCAGCGTCCTAGGACAGGGGATTACTGAAGCTTTCTTT. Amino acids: CSVLGQGITEAFF.

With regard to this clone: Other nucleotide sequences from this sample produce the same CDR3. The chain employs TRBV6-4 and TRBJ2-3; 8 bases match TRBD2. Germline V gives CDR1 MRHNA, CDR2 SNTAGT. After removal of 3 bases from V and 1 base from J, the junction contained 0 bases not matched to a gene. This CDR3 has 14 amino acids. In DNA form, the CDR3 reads TGTGCCAGCAGTGAAGCGGGGGGCACAGATACGCAGTATTTT. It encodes CASSEAGGTDTQYF.

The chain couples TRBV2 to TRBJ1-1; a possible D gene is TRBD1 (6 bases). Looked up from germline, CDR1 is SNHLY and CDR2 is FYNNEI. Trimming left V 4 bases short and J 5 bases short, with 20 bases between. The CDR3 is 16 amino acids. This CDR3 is CASSGLGGGLGTEAFF. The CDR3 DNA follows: TGTGCCAGCAGTGGTTTAGGGGGGGGATTAGGGACTGAAGCTTTCTTT.

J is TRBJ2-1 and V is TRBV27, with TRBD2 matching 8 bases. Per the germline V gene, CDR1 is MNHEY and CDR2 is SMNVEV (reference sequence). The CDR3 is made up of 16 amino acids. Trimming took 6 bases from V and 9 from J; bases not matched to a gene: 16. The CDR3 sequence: CASSAGLALGESEQFF. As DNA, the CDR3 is TGTGCCAGCAGCGCCGGACTAGCCCTAGGGGAGAGTGAGCAGTTCTTC.

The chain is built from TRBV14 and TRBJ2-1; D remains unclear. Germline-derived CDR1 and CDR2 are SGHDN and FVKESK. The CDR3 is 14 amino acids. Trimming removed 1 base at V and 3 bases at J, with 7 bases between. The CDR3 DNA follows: TGTGCCAGCAGCCAAGGCGGAGTCTACAATGAGCAGTTCTTC. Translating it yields CASSQGGVYNEQFF.

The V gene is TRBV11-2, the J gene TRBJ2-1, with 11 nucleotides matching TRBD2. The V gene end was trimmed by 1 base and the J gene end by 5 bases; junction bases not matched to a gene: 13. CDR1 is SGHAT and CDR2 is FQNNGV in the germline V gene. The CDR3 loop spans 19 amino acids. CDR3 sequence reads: CASSLVRLAGKVFDNEQFF. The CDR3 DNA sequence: TGTGCCAGCAGCTTAGTGAGACTAGCGGGGAAGGTTTTCGACAATGAGCAGTTCTTC.

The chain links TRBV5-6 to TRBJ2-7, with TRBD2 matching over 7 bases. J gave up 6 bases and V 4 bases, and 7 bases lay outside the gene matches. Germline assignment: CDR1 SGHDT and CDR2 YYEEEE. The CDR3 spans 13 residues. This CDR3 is CASSPGGASEQYF. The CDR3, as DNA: TGTGCCAGCAGCCCGGGAGGTGCATCCGAGCAGTACTTC.

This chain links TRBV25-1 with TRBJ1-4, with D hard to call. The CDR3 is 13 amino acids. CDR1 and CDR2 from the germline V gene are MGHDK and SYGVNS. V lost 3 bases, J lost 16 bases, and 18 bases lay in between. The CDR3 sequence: CASSEPPGYREFF. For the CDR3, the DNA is TGTGCCAGCAGTGAGCCGCCGGGGTACAGAGAGTTTTTT.

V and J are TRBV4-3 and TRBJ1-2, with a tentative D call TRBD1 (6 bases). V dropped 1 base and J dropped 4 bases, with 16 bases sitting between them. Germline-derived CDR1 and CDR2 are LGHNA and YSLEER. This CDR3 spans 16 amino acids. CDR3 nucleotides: TGCGCCAGCAGCCAAGTAGGCACAGGGCTCTTCTATGGCTACACCTTC. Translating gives CASSQVGTGLFYGYTF.

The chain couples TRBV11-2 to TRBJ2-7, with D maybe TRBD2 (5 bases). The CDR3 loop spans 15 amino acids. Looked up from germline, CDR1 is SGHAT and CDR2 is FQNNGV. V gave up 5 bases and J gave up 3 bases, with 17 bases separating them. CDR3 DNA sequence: TGTGCCAGCAGCCCTATACGTGGTCGGGGCTACGAGCAGTACTTC. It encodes CASSPIRGRGYEQYF.

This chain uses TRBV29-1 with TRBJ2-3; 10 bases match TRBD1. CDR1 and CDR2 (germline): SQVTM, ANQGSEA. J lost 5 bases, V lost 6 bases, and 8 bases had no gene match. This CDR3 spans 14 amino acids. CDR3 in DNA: TGCAGCGTCTTAGACAGGGGGCAGGGAGATACGCAGTATTTT. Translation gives CSVLDRGQGDTQYF.

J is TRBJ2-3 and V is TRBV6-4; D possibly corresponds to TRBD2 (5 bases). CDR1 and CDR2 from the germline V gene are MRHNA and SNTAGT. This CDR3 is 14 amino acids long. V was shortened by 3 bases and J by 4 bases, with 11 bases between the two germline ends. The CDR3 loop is CASSDGLASDTQYF. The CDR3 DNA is TGTGCCAGCAGTGATGGTCTAGCCTCAGATACGCAGTATTTT.

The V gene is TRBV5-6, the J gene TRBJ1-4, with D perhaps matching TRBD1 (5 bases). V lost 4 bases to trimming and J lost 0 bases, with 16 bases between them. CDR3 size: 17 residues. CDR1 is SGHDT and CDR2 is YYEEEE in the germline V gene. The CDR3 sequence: CASSIRVAQPTNEKLFF. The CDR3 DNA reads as TGTGCCAGCAGCATCAGGGTGGCCCAGCCAACTAATGAAAAACTGTTTTTT.

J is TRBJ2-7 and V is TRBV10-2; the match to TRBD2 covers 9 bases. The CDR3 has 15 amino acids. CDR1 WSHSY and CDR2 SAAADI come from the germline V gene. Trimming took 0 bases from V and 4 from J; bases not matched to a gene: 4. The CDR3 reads CASSESGSGGYEQYF. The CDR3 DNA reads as TGCGCCAGCAGTGAGTCTGGTAGCGGGGGATACGAGCAGTACTTC.

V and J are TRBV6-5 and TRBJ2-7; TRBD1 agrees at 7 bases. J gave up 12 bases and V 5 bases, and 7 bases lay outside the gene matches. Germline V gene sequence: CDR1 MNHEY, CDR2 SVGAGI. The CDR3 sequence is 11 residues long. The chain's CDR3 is CASSDRVSLYF. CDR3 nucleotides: TGTGCCAGCAGTGACAGGGTTTCGCTGTACTTC.

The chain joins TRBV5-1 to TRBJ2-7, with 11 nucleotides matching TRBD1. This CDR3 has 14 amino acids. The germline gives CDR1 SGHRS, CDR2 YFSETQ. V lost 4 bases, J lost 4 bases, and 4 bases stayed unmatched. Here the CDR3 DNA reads TGCGCCAGCAGCCATGGACAGGGGGCATACGAGCAGTACTTC. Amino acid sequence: CASSHGQGAYEQYF.

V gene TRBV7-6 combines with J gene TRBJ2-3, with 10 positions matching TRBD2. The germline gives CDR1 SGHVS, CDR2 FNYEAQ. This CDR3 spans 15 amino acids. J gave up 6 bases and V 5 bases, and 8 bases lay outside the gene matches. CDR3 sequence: CASSRRTSGPDTQYF. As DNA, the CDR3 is TGTGCCAGCAGCCGCCGGACTAGCGGCCCCGATACGCAGTATTTT.

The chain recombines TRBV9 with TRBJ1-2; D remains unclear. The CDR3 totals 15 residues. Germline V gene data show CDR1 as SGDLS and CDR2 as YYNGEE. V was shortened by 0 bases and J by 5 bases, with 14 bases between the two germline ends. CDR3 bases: TGTGCCAGCAGCGTAGGCGAGGGTATGGGGTATGGCTACACCTTC. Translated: CASSVGEGMGYGYTF.

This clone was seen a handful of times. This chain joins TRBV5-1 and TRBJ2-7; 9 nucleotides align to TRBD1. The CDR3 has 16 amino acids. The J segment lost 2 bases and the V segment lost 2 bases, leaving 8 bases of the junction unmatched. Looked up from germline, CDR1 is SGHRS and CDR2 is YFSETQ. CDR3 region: CASSFGDRVLPYEQYF. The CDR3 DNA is TGCGCCAGCAGCTTCGGGGACAGGGTATTACCCTACGAGCAGTACTTC.

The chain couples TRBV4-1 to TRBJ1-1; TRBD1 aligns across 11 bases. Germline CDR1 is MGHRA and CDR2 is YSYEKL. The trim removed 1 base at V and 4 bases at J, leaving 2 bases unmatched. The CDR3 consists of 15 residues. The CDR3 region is CASSQAGTGGTEAFF. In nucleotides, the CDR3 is TGCGCCAGCAGCCAAGCCGGGACAGGGGGCACTGAAGCTTTCTTT.

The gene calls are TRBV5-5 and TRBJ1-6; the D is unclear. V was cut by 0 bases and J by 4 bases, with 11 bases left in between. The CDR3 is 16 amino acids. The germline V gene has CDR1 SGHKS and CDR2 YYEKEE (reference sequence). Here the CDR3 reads CASSLGSGDYNSPLHF. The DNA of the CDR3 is TGTGCCAGCAGCTTGGGGTCAGGTGATTATAATTCACCCCTCCACTTT.

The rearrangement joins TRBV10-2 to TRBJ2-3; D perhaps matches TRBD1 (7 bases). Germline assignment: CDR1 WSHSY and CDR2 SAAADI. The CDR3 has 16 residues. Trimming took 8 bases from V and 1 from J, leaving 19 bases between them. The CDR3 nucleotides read TGCGCCAGCGGGGGGCAGCAGGGGGTCCGCACAGATACGCAGTATTTT. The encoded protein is CASGGQQGVRTDTQYF.

For the CDR3, the DNA is TGTGCCAGCAGCACGGGGGGCGGTTACGAGCAGTACTTC. Protein sequence: CASSTGGGYEQYF. This sequence joins TRBV7-2 and TRBJ2-7; D may be TRBD2 (7 bases). V dropped 5 bases and J dropped 4 bases, with 12 bases sitting between them. This CDR3 spans 13 amino acids. The germline V gene has CDR1 SGHTA and CDR2 FQGNSA.

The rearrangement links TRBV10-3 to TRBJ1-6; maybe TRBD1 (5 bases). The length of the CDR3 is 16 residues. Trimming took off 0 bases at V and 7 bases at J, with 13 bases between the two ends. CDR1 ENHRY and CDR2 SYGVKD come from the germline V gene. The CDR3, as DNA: TGTGCCATCAGTGAGTCGCTAGGGGTAGTGAATTCACCCCTCCACTTT. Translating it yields CAISESLGVVNSPLHF.

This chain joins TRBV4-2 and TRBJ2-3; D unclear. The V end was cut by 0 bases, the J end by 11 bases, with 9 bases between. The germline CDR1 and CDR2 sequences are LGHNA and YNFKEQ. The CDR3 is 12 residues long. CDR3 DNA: TGTGCCAGCAGCCAAGATGGTAGTTTGCAGTATTTT. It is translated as CASSQDGSLQYF.